This T cell receptor (beta chain) appears in the sequencing data of a study of T cell repertoires in cytomegalovirus infection. Study information: Peptides in the study included HLA-C-restricted and HLA-B-restricted CMV epitopes. Indications of both CMV infection and matching HLA type were provided by public TCR beta signatures.

Trimming pared 4 bases from V and 8 bases from J, leaving 6 bases between. Looked up from germline, CDR1 is SQVTM and CDR2 is ANQGSEA. CDR3 length equals 10 residues. This clonotype was seen more than once but under ten times. Its antigen is as yet unknown. TCRdb re-called the reads with MiXCR, one entry per CDR3 protein. The table shows some 270,000 distinct CDR3 sequences, with 22% occurring only once. The chain has TRBV29-1 and TRBJ2-1; D call uncertain. The source of this sequence is a human donor in good health (CMV status not recorded). Some clones in this sample may be carry-over from other donors' samples. Specimen: cultured PBMCs, collected from culture after CMV antigen stimulation. The CDR3 protein is CSVARDEQFF. The CDR3 nucleotides are TGCAGCGTTGCAAGGGATGAGCAGTTCTTC.